This T cell receptor (beta chain) was sequenced for a study of shared clonotypes between healthy human individuals. The CDR3 covers 18 residues. The ends were cut back, 0 bases at V and 0 bases at J, with 17 bases in the middle. Sequencing used immunoSEQ multiplex PCR; TCRdb keeps in-frame clones, though not all of them. Among about 2.4 million clones, approximately 93% were seen once, and the ten largest hold 0.36%. Negatively enriched CD4+ T cells were divided by CD45RA into naive and memory. The J gene is TRBJ2-3, the V gene TRBV5-3, with D perhaps matching TRBD1 (6 bases). TRBV5-3 qualifies as an ORF whose function is uncertain. Sequencing input: naive CD4+ T cells from PBMCs. Regarding subset: CD45RA+ positively selected. The source of this sequence is a young man in good health. Some clones in this sample may be carry-over from other donors' samples. As DNA, the CDR3 is TGTGCCAGAAGCTTGGTCCCTCCTGGGGGCACAAGCACAGATACGCAGTATTTT. Translation: CARSLVPPGGTSTDTQYF.